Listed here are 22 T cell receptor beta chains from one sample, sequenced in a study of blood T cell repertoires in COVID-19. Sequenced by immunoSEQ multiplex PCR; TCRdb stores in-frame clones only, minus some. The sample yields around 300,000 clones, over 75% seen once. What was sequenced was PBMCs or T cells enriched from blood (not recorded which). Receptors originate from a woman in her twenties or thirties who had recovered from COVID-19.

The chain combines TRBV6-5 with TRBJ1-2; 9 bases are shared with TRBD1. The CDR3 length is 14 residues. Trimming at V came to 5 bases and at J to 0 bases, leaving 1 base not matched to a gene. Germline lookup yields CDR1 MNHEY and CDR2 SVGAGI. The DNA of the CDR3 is TGTGCCAGCAGTCGGGACAGGGCTAACTATGGCTACACCTTC. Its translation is CASSRDRANYGYTF.

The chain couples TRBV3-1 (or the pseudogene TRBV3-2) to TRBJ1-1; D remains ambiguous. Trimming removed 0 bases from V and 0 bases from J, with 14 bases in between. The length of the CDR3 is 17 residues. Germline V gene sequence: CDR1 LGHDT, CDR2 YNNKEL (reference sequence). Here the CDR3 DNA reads TGTGCCAGCAGCCAAGATCGCGTTGGAGGAATGAACACTGAAGCTTTCTTT. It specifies CASSQDRVGGMNTEAFF.

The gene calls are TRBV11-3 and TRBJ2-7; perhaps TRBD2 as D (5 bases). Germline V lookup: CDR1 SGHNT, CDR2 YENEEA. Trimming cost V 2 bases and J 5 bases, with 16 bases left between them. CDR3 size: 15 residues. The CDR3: CASSLNNRLTNEQYF. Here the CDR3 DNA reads TGTGCCAGCAGCTTAAACAACAGACTAACTAACGAGCAGTACTTC.

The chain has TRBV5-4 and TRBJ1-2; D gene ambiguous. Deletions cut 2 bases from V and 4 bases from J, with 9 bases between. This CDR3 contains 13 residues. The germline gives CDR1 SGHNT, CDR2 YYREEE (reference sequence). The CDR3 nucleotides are TGTGCCAGCAGCTTAGACACGTTCTATGGCTACACCTTC. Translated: CASSLDTFYGYTF.

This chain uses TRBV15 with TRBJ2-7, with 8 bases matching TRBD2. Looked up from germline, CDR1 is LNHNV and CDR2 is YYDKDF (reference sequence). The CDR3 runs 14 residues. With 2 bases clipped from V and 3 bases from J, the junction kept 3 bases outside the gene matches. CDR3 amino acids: CATSRTSGLYEQYF. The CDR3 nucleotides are TGTGCCACCAGCAGAACTAGCGGTCTCTACGAGCAGTACTTC.

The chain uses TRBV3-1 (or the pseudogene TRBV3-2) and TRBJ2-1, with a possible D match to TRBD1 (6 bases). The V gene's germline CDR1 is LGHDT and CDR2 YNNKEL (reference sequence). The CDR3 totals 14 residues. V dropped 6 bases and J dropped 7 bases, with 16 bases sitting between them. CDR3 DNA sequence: TGTGCCAGCAGTCTGGGACAAGTTCGGAATGAGCAGTTCTTC. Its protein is CASSLGQVRNEQFF.

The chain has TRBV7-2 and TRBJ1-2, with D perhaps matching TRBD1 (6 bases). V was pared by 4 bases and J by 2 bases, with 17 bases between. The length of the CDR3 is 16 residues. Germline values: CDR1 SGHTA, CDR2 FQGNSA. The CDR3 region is CASSSTGSLVNYGYTF. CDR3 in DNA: TGTGCCAGCAGCTCCACAGGGAGCCTCGTGAACTATGGCTACACCTTC.

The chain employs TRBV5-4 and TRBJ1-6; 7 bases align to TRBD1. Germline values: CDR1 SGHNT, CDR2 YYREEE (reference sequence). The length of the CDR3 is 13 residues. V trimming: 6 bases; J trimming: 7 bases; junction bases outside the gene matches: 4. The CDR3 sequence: CASTGQLNSPLHF. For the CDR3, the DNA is TGTGCCAGCACGGGACAGTTAAATTCACCCCTCCACTTT.

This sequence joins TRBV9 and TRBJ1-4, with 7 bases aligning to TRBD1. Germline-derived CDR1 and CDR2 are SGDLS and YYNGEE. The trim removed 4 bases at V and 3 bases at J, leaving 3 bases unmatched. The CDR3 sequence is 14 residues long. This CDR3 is CASSLGQSNEKLFF. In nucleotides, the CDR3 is TGTGCCAGCAGCTTGGGACAGTCTAATGAAAAACTGTTTTTT.

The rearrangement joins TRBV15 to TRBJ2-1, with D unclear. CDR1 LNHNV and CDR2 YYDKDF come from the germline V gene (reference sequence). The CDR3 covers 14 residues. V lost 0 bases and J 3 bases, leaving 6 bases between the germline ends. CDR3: CATSRESDYNEQFF. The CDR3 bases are TGTGCCACCAGCAGAGAGTCAGACTACAATGAGCAGTTCTTC.

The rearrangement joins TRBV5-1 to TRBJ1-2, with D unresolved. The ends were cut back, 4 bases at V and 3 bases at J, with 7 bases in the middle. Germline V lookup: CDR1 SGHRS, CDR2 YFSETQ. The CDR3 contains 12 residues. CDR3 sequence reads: CASSPSYYGYTF. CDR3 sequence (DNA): TGCGCCAGCAGCCCCTCCTACTATGGCTACACCTTC. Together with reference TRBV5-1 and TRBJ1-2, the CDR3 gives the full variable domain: KAGVTQTPRYLIKTRGQQVTLSCSPISGHRSVSWYQQTPGQGLQFLFEYFSETQRNKGNFPGRFSGRQFSNSRSEMNVSTLELGDSALYLCASSPSYYGYTFGSGTRLTVV.

CDR3 nucleotide sequence: TGTGCCAGCAGCGCTCAATCCTATTTTCCACAGTACTTC. Encoded protein: CASSAQSYFPQYF. The gene calls are TRBV9 and TRBJ2-5; D unresolved. V was cut by 3 bases and J by 11 bases, with 17 bases left in between. The CDR3 runs 13 residues. Looked up from germline, CDR1 is SGDLS and CDR2 is YYNGEE.

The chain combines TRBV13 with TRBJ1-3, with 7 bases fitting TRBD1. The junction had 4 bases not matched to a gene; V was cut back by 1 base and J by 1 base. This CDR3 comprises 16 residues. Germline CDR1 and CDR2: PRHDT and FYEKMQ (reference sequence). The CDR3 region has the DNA TGTGCCAGCAGCTTAGAGGGGGCGTTATCTGGAAACACCATATATTTT. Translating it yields CASSLEGALSGNTIYF.

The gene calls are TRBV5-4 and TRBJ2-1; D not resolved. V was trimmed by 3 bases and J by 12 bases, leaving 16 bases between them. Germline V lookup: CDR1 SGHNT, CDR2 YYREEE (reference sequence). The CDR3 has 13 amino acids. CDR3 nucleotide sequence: TGTGCCAGCAGCTCAAATAGTGGAGTGGGGCAGTTCTTC. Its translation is CASSSNSGVGQFF.

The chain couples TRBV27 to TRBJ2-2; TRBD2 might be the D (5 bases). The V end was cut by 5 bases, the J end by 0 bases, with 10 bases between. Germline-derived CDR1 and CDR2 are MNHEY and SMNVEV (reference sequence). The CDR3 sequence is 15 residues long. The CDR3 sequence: CASSPLVPNTGELFF. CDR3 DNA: TGTGCCAGCAGTCCACTAGTGCCGAACACCGGGGAGCTGTTTTTT.

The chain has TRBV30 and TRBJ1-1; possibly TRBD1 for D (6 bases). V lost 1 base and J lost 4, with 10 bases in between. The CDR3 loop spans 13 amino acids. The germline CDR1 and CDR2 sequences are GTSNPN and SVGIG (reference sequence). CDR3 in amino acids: CAWSAGDFTEAFF. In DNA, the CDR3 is TGTGCCTGGAGTGCAGGGGATTTCACTGAAGCTTTCTTT.

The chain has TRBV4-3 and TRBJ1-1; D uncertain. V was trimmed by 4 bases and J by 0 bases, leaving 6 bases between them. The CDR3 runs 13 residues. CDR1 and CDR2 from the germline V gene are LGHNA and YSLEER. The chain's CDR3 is CASSPTMNTEAFF. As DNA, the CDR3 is TGCGCCAGCAGCCCGACAATGAACACTGAAGCTTTCTTT.

CDR3 amino acids: CASNIGLAGGDEQFF. The CDR3 nucleotides are TGTGCCAGCAATATTGGACTAGCGGGAGGAGATGAGCAGTTCTTC. The chain employs TRBV2 and TRBJ2-1; TRBD2 matches at 14 bases. Per the germline V gene, CDR1 is SNHLY and CDR2 is FYNNEI. Trimming removed 7 bases from V and 8 bases from J; junction bases left unmatched: 7. There are 15 residues in the CDR3.

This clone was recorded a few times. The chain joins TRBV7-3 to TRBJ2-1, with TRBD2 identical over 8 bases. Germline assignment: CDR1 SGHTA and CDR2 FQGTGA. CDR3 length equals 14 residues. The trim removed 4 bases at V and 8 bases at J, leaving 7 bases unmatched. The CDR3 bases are TGTGCCAGCAGCTCCGGACTAGCCGTCGATGAGCAGTTCTTC. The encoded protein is CASSSGLAVDEQFF.

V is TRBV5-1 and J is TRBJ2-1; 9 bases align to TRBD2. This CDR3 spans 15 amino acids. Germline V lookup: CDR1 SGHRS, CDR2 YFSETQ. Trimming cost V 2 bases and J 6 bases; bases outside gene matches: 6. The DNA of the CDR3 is TGCGCCAGCAGCTTACGAGGCGGGAGGGGCAATGAGCAGTTCTTC. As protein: CASSLRGGRGNEQFF.

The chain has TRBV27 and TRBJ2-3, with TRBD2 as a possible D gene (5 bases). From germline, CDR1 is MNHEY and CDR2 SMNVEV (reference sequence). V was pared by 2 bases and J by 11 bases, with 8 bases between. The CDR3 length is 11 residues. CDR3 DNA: TGTGCCAGCAGTTTAAGAGGGAAGCAGTATTTT. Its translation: CASSLRGKQYF.

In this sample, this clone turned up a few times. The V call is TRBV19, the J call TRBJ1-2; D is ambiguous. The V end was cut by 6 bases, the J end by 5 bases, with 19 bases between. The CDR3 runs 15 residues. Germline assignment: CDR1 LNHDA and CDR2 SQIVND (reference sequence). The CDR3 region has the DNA TGTGCCAGTAGGGCGCTTTGGGCCTCAGGTTATGGCTACACCTTC. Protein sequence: CASRALWASGYGYTF. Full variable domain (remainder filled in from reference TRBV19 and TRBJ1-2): DGGITQSPKYLFRKEGQNVTLSCEQNLNHDAMYWYRQDPGQGLRLIYYSQIVNDFQKGDIAEGYSVSREKKESFPLTVTSAQKNPTAFYLCASRALWASGYGYTFGSGTRLTVV.